This is a list of T cell receptor beta chains from one sample in a study of a mutant IDH1 vaccine in newly diagnosed glioma. Libraries were prepared by immunoSEQ multiplex PCR; TCRdb keeps only in-frame clonotypes and omits some of them. The profile shows about 42,000 clones, approximately 83% of them singletons. Their specific antigens are unknown. Sequenced material: PBMCs, taken from a glioma patient whose treatment included an IDH1 peptide vaccine. Source of these receptors: a man in his forties with glioma. CDR3s include the opening cysteine and the closing phenylalanine or tryptophan. D genes are given only for firm matches. For some rows the clone size is stated as once, few or many, or as a class when expanded; others skip it.

j_call | v_call | d_call | clone_size | cdr3_aa | cdr3_nt
TRBJ1-4 | TRBV15 | TRBD1 | NA | CATSRDRDRAF | TGTGCCACCAGCAGAGATCGGGACAGAGCTTTT
TRBJ2-7 | TRBV27 | NA | NA | CASSLEYRKYEQYF | TGTGCCAGCAGCCTCGAGTACCGGAAATACGAGCAGTACTTC
TRBJ1-1 | TRBV5-1 | NA | few | CASSSARGATEAFF | TGCGCCAGCAGCTCGGCACGGGGGGCTACTGAAGCTTTCTTT
TRBJ1-5 | TRBV19 | NA | NA | CASSILGNQPQHF | TGTGCCAGTAGTATATTGGGGAATCAGCCCCAGCATTTT
TRBJ1-2 | TRBV29-1 | NA | NA | CSVDQGTF | TGCAGCGTTGATCAGGGCACCTTC
TRBJ2-3 | TRBV18 | NA | NA | CASSPPGLTDTQYF | TGTGCCAGCTCACCCCCAGGGCTCACAGATACGCAGTATTTT
TRBJ2-1 | TRBV5-1 | NA | NA | CASQLESYNEQFF | TGCGCCAGCCAGCTTGAATCCTACAATGAGCAGTTCTTC
TRBJ2-7 | TRBV4-2 | NA | NA | CASSPSARESYEQYF | TGTGCCAGCAGTCCCTCCGCGCGGGAAAGCTACGAGCAGTACTTC
TRBJ2-7 | TRBV2 | NA | NA | CASSEESISEQYF | TGTGCCAGCAGTGAAGAGTCTATCAGCGAGCAGTACTTC
TRBJ2-2 | TRBV4-1 | NA | few | CASSQVALGNTGELFF | TGCGCCAGCAGCCAAGTTGCCCTAGGGAACACCGGGGAGCTGTTTTTT
TRBJ2-5 | TRBV11-1 | NA | NA | CAPLVIETQYF | TGTGCCCCACTTGTAATAGAGACCCAGTACTTC
TRBJ2-2 | TRBV2 | NA | NA | CASSEVTGELFF | TGTGCCAGCAGTGAAGTCACCGGGGAGCTGTTTTTT
TRBJ1-3 | TRBV23-1 | NA | NA | CASSQCSRASGNTIYF | TGCGCCAGCAGTCAATGTAGCAGGGCCTCTGGAAACACCATATATTTT
TRBJ2-5 | TRBV2 | TRBD2 | NA | CASGGLAGAETQYF | TGTGCCAGCGGGGGACTAGCGGGAGCGGAGACCCAGTACTTC
TRBJ2-5 | TRBV29-1 | NA | NA | CSVYLVLTETQYF | TGCAGCGTGTATCTAGTCTTGACTGAGACCCAGTACTTC
TRBJ2-3 | TRBV7-2 | NA | NA | CASSLATFTDTQYF | TGTGCCAGCAGCTTAGCGACTTTCACAGATACGCAGTATTTT
TRBJ1-2 | TRBV5-1 | NA | NA | CASSLGGRANYGYTF | TGCGCCAGCAGCTTGGGGGGACGAGCTAACTATGGCTACACCTTC
TRBJ1-5 | TRBV9 | TRBD1 | NA | CASSEQGLWPQHF | TGTGCCAGCAGCGAACAGGGGCTCTGGCCCCAGCATTTT
TRBJ2-7 | TRBV15 | NA | NA | CATSRVGGLPPYEQYF | TGTGCCACCAGCAGAGTCGGTGGACTTCCCCCGTACGAGCAGTACTTC
TRBJ2-7 | TRBV5-6 | NA | NA | CASSRSRLYEQYF | TGTGCCAGCAGCCGTAGCAGACTATACGAGCAGTACTTC
TRBJ2-7 | TRBV7-9 | TRBD2 | NA | CASSFLAGADEQYF | TGTGCCAGCAGCTTCTTAGCGGGAGCAGACGAGCAGTACTTC
TRBJ2-3 | TRBV10-3 | TRBD2 | few | CAIKGSGRRGTDTQYF | TGTGCCATCAAGGGGAGCGGGAGGAGGGGCACAGATACGCAGTATTTT
TRBJ1-5 | TRBV19 | NA | few | CASRVSGRGGYQPQHF | TGTGCCAGTAGGGTCTCGGGTCGGGGTGGATACCAGCCCCAGCATTTT
TRBJ2-7 | TRBV7-8 | TRBD2 | NA | CASSLHPLRDYEWQYF | TGTGCCAGCAGCCTCCACCCGCTCCGGGACTACGAATGGCAGTACTTC
TRBJ2-4 | TRBV19 | NA | NA | CASSSLGNIQYF | TGTGCCAGTAGTAGTTTGGGGAACATTCAGTACTTC
TRBJ2-1 | TRBV5-1 | NA | NA | CASSLSPGLLNNEQFF | TGCGCCAGCAGCTTAAGTCCCGGACTCCTAAACAATGAGCAGTTCTTC
TRBJ1-5 | TRBV6-5 | NA | once | CASRAGDQPQHF | TGTGCCAGCAGAGCAGGAGACCAGCCCCAGCATTTT
TRBJ2-2 | TRBV9 | NA | NA | CASSGGWTGELFF | TGTGCCAGCAGCGGGGGTTGGACCGGGGAGCTGTTTTTT
TRBJ2-7 | TRBV7-9 | TRBD2 | NA | CASSPPGTSQTYEQYF | TGTGCCAGCAGCCCACCCGGGACTAGCCAGACCTACGAGCAGTACTTC
TRBJ2-3 | TRBV6-1 | NA | NA | CASRRDLTDTQYF | TGTGCCAGCAGGAGGGACCTCACAGATACGCAGTATTTT
TRBJ2-3 | TRBV7-9 | NA | once | CASSLGQSTDTQYF | TGTGCCAGCAGCTTAGGGCAGAGCACAGATACGCAGTATTTT
TRBJ1-4 | TRBV6-1 | NA | NA | CASRTAATNEKLFF | TGTGCCAGCAGGACAGCCGCAACTAATGAAAAACTGTTTTTT